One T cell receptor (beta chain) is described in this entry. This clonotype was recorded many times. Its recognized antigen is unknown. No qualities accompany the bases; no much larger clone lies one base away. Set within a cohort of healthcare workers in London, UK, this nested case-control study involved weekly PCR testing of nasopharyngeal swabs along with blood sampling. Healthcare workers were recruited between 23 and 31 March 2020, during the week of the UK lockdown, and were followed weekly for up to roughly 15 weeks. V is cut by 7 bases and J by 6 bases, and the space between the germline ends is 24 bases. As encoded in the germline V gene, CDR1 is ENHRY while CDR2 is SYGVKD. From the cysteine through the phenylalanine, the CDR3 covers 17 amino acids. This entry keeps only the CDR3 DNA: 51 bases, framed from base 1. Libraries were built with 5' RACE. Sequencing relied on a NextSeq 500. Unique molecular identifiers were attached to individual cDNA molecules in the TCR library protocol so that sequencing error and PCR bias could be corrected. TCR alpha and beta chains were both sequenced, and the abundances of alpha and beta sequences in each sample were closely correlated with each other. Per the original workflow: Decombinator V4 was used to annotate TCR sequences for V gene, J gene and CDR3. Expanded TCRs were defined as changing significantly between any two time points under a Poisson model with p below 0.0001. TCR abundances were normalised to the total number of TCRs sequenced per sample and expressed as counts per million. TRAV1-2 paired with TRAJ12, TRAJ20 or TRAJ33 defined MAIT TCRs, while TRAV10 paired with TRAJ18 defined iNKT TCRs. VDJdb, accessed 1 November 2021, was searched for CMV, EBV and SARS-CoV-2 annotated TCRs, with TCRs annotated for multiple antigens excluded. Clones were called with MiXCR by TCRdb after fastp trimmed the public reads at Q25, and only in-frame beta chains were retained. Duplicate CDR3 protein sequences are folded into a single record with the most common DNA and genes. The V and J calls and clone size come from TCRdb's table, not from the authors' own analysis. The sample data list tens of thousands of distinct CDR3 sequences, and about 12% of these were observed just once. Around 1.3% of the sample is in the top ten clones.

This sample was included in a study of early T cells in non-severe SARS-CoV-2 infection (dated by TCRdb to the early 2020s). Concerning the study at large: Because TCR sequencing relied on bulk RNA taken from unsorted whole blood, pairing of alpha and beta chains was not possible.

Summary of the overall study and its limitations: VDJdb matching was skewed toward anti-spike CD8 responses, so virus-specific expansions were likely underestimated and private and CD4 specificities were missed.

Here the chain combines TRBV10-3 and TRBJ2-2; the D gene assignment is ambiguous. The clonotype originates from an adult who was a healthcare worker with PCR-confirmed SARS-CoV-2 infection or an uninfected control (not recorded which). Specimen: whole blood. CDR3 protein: CAINNDNPSGKAGELFF. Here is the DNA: TGTGCCATCAACAACGACAATCCCTCTGGGAAGGCCGGGGAGCTGTTTTTT.